This TCR beta chain comes out of a study of cytomegalovirus exposure and HLA in healthy donors. Study outcomes and limitations: Being indistinguishable, some V segments were excluded, TRBV6-2 and TRBV6-3 among them. It was in a later analysis that TCR association rates were seen to vary by HLA locus, highest for DRB1 and lowest for HLA-C. A few chains linked to CMV were shown in vitro to be specific for CMV antigens. Per a prior analysis, the majority of TCR beta V segments were productive roughly 90% or roughly 30% of the time.

This PCR relied on a set of 60 Vbeta primers and 13 Jbeta primers. TCRdb's copy holds only in-frame clones and misses some; the assay was immunoSEQ multiplex PCR. The table counts roughly 75,000 clones; 4% to 5.5% lies in the top ten. Germline values: CDR1 SGDLS, CDR2 YYNGEE. The CDR3 totals 16 residues. V lost 0 bases, J lost 3 bases, and 9 bases stayed unmatched. On this clone: Its antigen is still unknown.

The chain carries TRBV9 and TRBJ2-7, with TRBD2 matching 7 bases. The sequencing sample was made of PBMCs. The sequence was obtained from a man in his forties in good health and CMV-seronegative. The CDR3 nucleotides read TGTGCCAGCAGCGTAGGATCTGCTAGCGGAGTCTACGAGCAGTACTTC. It specifies CASSVGSASGVYEQYF. Full variable domain (rest looked up from reference TRBV9 and TRBJ2-7): DSGVTQTPKHLITATGQRVTLRCSPRSGDLSVYWYQQSLDQGLQFLIQYYNGEERAKGNILERFSAQQFPDLHSELNLSSLELGDSALYFCASSVGSASGVYEQYFGPGTRLTVT.